Listed here are 2 T cell receptor beta chains from one sample, sequenced in a study of blood T cell repertoires in COVID-19. Sequencing used immunoSEQ multiplex PCR; TCRdb keeps in-frame clones, though not all of them. The data show around 150,000 clones, 82% seen once. What was sequenced was peripheral blood. The receptor set was obtained from a woman between 40 and 50 years old with COVID-19, enrolled during active disease.

This clone was seen only a few times. This chain uses TRBV19 with TRBJ1-2; TRBD1 aligns across 9 bases. Trimming at V came to 3 bases and at J to 5 bases, leaving 7 bases not matched to a gene. Germline assignment: CDR1 LNHDA and CDR2 SQIVND (reference sequence). The CDR3 totals 15 residues. The CDR3 loop is CASSIPGTGFYGYTF. The CDR3 DNA is TGTGCCAGTAGTATCCCCGGGACAGGGTTTTATGGCTACACCTTC.

The chain joins TRBV24-1 to TRBJ2-5; tentatively, D is TRBD2 (6 bases). V dropped 3 bases and J dropped 1 base, with 20 bases sitting between them. The CDR3 is 18 amino acids. CDR1 is KGHDR, CDR2 SFDVKD, per germline. CDR3 amino acids: CATSDPRNRPAGQETQYF. The DNA for the CDR3 is TGTGCCACCAGTGATCCACGAAACCGTCCAGCGGGCCAAGAGACCCAGTACTTC.